This TCR beta chain originates from a study of identical twins (dated by TCRdb to 2016 to 2018). Background on the whole study: The study deep-sequenced TCR alpha and beta repertoires from monozygotic twins, unrelated adults of various ages and cord blood to test whether fetal clonotypes persist. To rule out contamination, replicate twin experiments were performed at different times with different library preparation protocols.

The CDR3 sequence holds 15 residues, the cysteine and phenylalanine included. Here the CDR3 DNA is all that survives: 45 bases in frame from base 1. As encoded in the germline V gene (reference sequence), CDR1 is SEHNR while CDR2 is FQNEAQ. V trim: 1 base; J trim: 4 bases; unmatched bases: 2. The library was produced with 5' RACE. Reads for this sample came from an Illumina HiSeq 2000. Template switching added a universal primer binding site, and the final cDNA carried a unique molecular identifier that allowed TCR cDNA molecules to be counted accurately. Specific primers in the conserved constant-segment region were used to synthesize first-strand cDNA for TCR alpha and beta chains. To control for contamination, each cDNA library was double barcoded with a SMART-Mk sample barcode plus Illumina barcodes. TruSeq adapter sequences, together with Illumina sample barcodes, were added in two successive PCR steps. The TCR alpha and beta cDNA libraries were sequenced on the Illumina HiSeq platform using custom primers. The authors processed their data as follows. Raw reads were processed with MiGEC to extract unique molecular identifiers, and MiXCR was used to determine CDR3 positions. Recombination models were inferred per individual with the repgenHMM and IGoR tools using an EM algorithm. The tcR package in R was used for shared clonotype analysis, with sharing normalized by the product of cloneset sizes. To study raw recombination free of thymic and clonal selection effects, out-of-frame nonproductive sequences were analyzed. The public sequencing data were trimmed at Q25 with fastp and processed into clonotypes with MiXCR by TCRdb, which kept only in-frame beta chains. Rows matching on CDR3 protein sequence are summarized as one entry with the most common DNA and genes. The V and J calls were determined by TCRdb, not by the authors. For this sample the table gives roughly 250,000 distinct CDR3 sequences, of which about 14% were detected only once. The top ten clones comprise under 9.5% of the sample.

Only healthy Caucasian donors were included. Miltenyi CD45RO+ enrichment and human naive T-cell isolation kits were used to isolate memory (CD45RO+) and naive T cells from PBMC. The paper as a whole reports these results and caveats: In monozygotic twins, recombination models systematically underestimated out-of-frame TCR alpha sharing, but the models matched the sharing seen between unrelated individuals. In beta out-of-frame sequences, excess twin sharing was weaker, because having fewer shared sequences lowered the signal-to-noise ratio. Abundant cord blood beta clonotypes carried fewer insertions; young adult naive repertoires showed a weaker similar trend, while memory repertoires showed none. Because the same donors could not be followed over many years, the conclusions depended on cross-sectional statistical analysis. Zero-insertion analyses could be partly confounded by invariant T cells such as MAIT and iNKT, although diverse VJ usage argued against such confounding for most clonotypes. Compared with coincidental sharing between unrelated individuals, an excess of low generation-probability sequences was observed among out-of-frame TCR alpha sequences shared between twins.

On this clonotype: The clone's antigen remains unknown. No quality values exist for individual bases; no much larger clone is one base distant.

Input material: memory (CD45RO+) T cells sorted from blood. Explained via the paper, the cell subset or site label denotes: CD45RO+ enriched T cells. The sequence came from a woman between 18 and 30 years old in good health. The sequence links TRBV7-9 to TRBJ2-1; 9 bases in the middle match TRBD2. The CDR3 region reads CASSLGAGGYNEQFF. The DNA is TGTGCCAGCAGCTTAGGCGCGGGGGGGTACAATGAGCAGTTCTTC.